One and the same sample provided the 4 T cell receptor beta chains below, sequenced in a study of a mutant IDH1 vaccine in newly diagnosed glioma. The table came from immunoSEQ multiplex PCR; TCRdb's copy has only in-frame clones and leaves some out. The data show 56,000 or so clones, 75% seen once. Their specific antigens are unknown. Documented time point: week 47, end of study. All doses held 300 ug of mutant IDH1 20-mer peptide, with topical imiquimod. Sequenced material: PBMCs, taken from a glioma patient whose treatment included an IDH1 peptide vaccine. These receptors were collected from a man in his fifties or sixties with glioma.

Note on this clone: This CDR3 is also generated by other DNA sequences in the sample. The rearrangement joins TRBV7-2 to TRBJ2-1, with D hard to call. Germline lookup yields CDR1 SGHTA and CDR2 FQGNSA. The CDR3 is 13 amino acids. Trimming took off 5 bases at V and 0 bases at J, with 5 bases between the two ends. CDR3 region: CASSGSSYNEQFF. CDR3 DNA sequence: TGTGCCAGCAGCGGTTCCTCCTACAATGAGCAGTTCTTC.

This clone showed up just once. The chain is built from TRBV6-5 and TRBJ2-5, with 8 bases identical to TRBD2. The J segment lost 1 base and the V segment lost 5 bases, leaving 6 bases of the junction unmatched. This CDR3 has 15 residues. The germline CDR1 and CDR2 sequences are MNHEY and SVGAGI. The CDR3 reads CASSTTLAAQETQYF. The DNA for the CDR3 is TGTGCCAGCAGTACCACACTAGCGGCCCAAGAGACCCAGTACTTC.

The CDR3 DNA reads TGTGCCAGCAGTGAGCTATTGCGGGGGTCCTACGAGCAGTACTTC. It specifies CASSELLRGSYEQYF. V is TRBV6-1 and J is TRBJ2-7; TRBD2 aligns across 7 bases. Losses at the gene ends were 3 bases for V and 1 base for J; bases not matched to a gene: 6. Germline loops: CDR1 MNHNS, CDR2 SASEGT. This CDR3 spans 15 amino acids.

This rearrangement joins TRBV29-1 to TRBJ1-1; tentatively, D is TRBD1 (5 bases). CDR1 is SQVTM, CDR2 ANQGSEA, per germline. With 8 bases removed from V and 8 bases from J, the gap between germline ends came to 15 bases. This CDR3 region has 11 residues. The CDR3 DNA is TGCAGCCACCTTTTGGGGCAAGAAGCTTTCTTT. Translated, it gives CSHLLGQEAFF. Drawing the rest from reference TRBV29-1 and TRBJ1-1, the complete variable domain is SAVISQKPSRDICQRGTSLTIQCQVDSQVTMMFWYRQQPGQSLTLIATANQGSEATYESGFVIDKFPISRPNLTFSTLTVSNMSPEDSSIYLCSHLLGQEAFFGQGTRLTVV.